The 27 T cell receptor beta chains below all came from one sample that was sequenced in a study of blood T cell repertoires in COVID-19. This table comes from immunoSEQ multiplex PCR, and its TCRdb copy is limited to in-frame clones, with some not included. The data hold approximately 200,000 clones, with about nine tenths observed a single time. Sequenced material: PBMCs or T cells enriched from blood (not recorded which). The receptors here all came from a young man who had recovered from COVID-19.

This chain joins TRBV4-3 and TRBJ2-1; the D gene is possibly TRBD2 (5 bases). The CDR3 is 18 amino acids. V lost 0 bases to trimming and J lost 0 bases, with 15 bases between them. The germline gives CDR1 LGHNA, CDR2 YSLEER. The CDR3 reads CASSQDVGGLSSYNEQFF. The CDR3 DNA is TGCGCCAGCAGCCAAGATGTCGGCGGGCTTAGCTCCTACAATGAGCAGTTCTTC.

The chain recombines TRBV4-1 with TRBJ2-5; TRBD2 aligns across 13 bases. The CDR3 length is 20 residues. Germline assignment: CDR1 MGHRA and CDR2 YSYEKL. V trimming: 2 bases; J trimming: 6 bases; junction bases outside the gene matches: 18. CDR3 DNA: TGCGCCAGCAGCCAATTCCAGAGGACTAGCGGGAGCTCCCAAGTTCAGACCCAGTACTTC. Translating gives CASSQFQRTSGSSQVQTQYF.

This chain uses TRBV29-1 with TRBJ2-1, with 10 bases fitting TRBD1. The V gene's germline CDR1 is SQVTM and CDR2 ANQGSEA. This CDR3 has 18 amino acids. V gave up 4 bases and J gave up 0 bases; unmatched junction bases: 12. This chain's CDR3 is CSVVRGQGPSSSYNEQFF. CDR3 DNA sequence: TGCAGCGTTGTAAGGGGACAGGGGCCTTCTAGCTCCTACAATGAGCAGTTCTTC.

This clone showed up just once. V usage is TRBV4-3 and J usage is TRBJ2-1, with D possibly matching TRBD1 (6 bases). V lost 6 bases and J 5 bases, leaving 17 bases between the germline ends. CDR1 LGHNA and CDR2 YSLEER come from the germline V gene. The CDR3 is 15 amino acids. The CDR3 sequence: CASSLGGWADNEQFF. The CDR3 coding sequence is TGCGCCAGCAGTCTAGGGGGATGGGCTGACAATGAGCAGTTCTTC.

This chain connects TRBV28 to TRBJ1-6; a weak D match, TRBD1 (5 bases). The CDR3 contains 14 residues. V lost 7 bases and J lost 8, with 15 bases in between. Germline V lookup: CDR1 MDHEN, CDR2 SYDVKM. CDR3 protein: CASNNRGDHSPLHF. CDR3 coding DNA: TGTGCCAGCAATAATCGGGGGGATCATTCACCCCTCCACTTT. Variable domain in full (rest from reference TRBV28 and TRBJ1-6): DVKVTQSSRYLVKRTGEKVFLECVQDMDHENMFWYRQDPGLGLRLIYFSYDVKMKEKGDIPEGYSVSREKKERFSLILESASTNQTSMYLCASNNRGDHSPLHFGNGTRLTVT.

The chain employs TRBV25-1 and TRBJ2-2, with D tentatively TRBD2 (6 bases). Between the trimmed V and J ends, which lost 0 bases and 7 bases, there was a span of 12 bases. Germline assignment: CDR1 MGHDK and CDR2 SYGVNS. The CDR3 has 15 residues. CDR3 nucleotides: TGTGCCAGCAGTGAATATGGGGGTAGCGGCGGGGAGCTGTTTTTT. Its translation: CASSEYGGSGGELFF.

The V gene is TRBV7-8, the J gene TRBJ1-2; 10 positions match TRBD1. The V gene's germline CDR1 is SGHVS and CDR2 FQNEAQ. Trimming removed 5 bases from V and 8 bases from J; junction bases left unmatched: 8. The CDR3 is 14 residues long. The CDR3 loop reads CASSTTGGAGGYTF. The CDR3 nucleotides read TGTGCCAGCAGCACGACAGGGGGCGCAGGGGGCTACACCTTC.

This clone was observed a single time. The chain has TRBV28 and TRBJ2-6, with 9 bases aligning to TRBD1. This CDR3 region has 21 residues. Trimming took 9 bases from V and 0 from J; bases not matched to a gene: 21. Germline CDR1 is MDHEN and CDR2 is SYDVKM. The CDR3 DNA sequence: TGTGCCAGAGTACACCGGGACAGGGTTGACTGCTTACTCTCTGGGGCCAACGTCCTGACTTTC. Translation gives CARVHRDRVDCLLSGANVLTF.

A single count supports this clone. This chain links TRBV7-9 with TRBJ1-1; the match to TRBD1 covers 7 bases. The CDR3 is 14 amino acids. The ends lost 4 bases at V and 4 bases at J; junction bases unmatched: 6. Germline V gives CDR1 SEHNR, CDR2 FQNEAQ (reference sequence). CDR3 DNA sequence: TGTGCCAGCAGCTGGTCGGGACAGATCACTGAAGCTTTCTTT. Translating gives CASSWSGQITEAFF.

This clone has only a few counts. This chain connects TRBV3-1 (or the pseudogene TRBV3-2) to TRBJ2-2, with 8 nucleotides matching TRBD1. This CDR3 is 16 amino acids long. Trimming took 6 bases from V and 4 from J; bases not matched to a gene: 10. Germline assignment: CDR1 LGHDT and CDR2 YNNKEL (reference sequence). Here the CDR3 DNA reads TGTGCCAGCAGTCGAGTGGGACAGGTAATCACCGGGGAGCTGTTTTTT. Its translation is CASSRVGQVITGELFF.

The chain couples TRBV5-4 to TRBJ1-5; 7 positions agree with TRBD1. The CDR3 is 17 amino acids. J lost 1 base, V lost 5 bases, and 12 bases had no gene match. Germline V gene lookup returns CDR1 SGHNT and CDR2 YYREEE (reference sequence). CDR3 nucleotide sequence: TGTGCCAGCAGGCCCATTCCTCAGGGGGTAAGCAATCAGCCCCAGCATTTT. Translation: CASRPIPQGVSNQPQHF.

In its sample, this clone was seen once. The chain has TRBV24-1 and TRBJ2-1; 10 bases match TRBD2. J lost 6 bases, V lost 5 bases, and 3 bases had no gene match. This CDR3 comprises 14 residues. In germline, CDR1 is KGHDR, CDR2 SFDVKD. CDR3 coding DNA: TGTGCCACCAGTGTTAGCGGGGGGCTCAATGAGCAGTTCTTC. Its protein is CATSVSGGLNEQFF.

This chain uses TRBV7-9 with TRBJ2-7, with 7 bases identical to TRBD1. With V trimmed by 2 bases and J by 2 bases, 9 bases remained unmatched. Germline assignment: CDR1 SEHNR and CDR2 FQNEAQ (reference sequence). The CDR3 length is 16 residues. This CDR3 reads CASSLYRDSSTYEQYF. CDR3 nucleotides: TGTGCCAGCAGCTTATACCGGGACAGTTCTACCTACGAGCAGTACTTC.

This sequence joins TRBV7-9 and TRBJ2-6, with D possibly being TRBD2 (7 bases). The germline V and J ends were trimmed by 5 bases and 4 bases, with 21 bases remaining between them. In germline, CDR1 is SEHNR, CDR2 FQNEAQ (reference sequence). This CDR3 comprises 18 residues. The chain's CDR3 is CASSPEQPRGAGANVLTF. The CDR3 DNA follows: TGTGCCAGCAGCCCAGAACAACCTCGGGGGGCCGGGGCCAACGTCCTGACTTTC.

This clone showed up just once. DNA of the CDR3: TGTGCCAGCAGCCCGTGGTTAGCGGGGAACACAGATACGCAGTATTTT. Translated: CASSPWLAGNTDTQYF. The V and J genes are TRBV7-8 and TRBJ2-3, with 8 bases fitting TRBD2. This CDR3 has 16 residues. Germline V gene sequence: CDR1 SGHVS, CDR2 FQNEAQ. V shed 5 bases, J shed 2 bases, and the junction held 9 bases outside the gene matches. The variable domain in full, with the rest retrieved from reference TRBV7-8 and TRBJ2-3, is GAGVSQSPRYKVAKRGQDVALRCDPISGHVSLFWYQQALGQGPEFLTYFQNEAQLDKSGLPSDRFFAERPEGSVSTLKIQRTQQEDSAVYLCASSPWLAGNTDTQYFGPGTRLTVL.

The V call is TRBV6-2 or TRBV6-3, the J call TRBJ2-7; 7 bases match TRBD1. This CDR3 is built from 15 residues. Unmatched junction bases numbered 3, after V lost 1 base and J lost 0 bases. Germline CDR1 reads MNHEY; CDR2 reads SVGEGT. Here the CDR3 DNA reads TGTGCCAGCAGTTACTTAGGGACAGTCTCCTACGAGCAGTACTTC. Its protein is CASSYLGTVSYEQYF.

CDR3 DNA sequence: TGTGCCAGCAGCTTGGCCCCCACGGGGGTAGGCACCGGGGAGCTGTTTTTT. It is translated as CASSLAPTGVGTGELFF. The J gene is TRBJ2-2, the V gene TRBV5-5, with D possibly TRBD2 on 6 matching bases. The CDR3 is made up of 17 amino acids. V was cut by 0 bases and J by 4 bases, with 16 bases left in between. CDR1 SGHKS and CDR2 YYEKEE come from the germline V gene (reference sequence). The full variable domain, with the rest looked up from reference TRBV5-5 and TRBJ2-2, is DAGVTQSPTHLIKTRGQQVTLRCSPISGHKSVSWYQQVLGQGPQFIFQYYEKEERGRGNFPDRFSARQFPNYSSELNVNALLLGDSALYLCASSLAPTGVGTGELFFGEGSRLTVL.

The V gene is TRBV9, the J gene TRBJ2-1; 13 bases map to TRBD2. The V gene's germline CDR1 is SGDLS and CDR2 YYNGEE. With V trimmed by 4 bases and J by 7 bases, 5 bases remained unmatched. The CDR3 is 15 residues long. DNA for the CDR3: TGTGCCAGCAGCCAACTACTAGCGGGAGGGAATGAGCAGTTCTTC. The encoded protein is CASSQLLAGGNEQFF. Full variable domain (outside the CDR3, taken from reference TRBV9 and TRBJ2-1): DSGVTQTPKHLITATGQRVTLRCSPRSGDLSVYWYQQSLDQGLQFLIQYYNGEERAKGNILERFSAQQFPDLHSELNLSSLELGDSALYFCASSQLLAGGNEQFFGPGTRLTVL.

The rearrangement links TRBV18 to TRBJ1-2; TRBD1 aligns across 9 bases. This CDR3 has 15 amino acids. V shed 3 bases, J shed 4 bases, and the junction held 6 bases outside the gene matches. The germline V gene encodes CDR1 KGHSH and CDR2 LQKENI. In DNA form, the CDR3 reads TGTGCCAGCTCACCGAAACAGGGGGCGTCCTATGGCTACACCTTC. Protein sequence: CASSPKQGASYGYTF.

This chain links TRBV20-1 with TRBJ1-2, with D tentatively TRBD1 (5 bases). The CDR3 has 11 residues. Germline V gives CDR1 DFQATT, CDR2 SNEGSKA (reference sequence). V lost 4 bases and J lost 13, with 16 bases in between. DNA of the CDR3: TGCAGTGCTATGGGGGGGAGTGTAGGCACCTTC. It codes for CSAMGGSVGTF.

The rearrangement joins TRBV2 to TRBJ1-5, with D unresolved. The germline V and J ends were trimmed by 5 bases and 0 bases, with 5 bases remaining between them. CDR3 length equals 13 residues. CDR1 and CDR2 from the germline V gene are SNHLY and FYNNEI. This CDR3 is CASSQDSNQPQHF. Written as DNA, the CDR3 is TGTGCCAGCAGTCAGGATAGCAATCAGCCCCAGCATTTT.

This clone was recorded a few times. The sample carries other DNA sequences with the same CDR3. CDR3 coding DNA: TGTGCCAGCAGCCAAAGGACAGGGGTCGAGCAGTACTTC. It is translated as CASSQRTGVEQYF. This rearrangement joins TRBV16 to TRBJ2-7; 9 bases are shared with TRBD1. From germline, CDR1 is KGHSY and CDR2 FQNENV. CDR3 length: 13 amino acids. J gave up 6 bases and V 2 bases, and 2 bases lay outside the gene matches. The full variable domain, completed using reference TRBV16 and TRBJ2-7, is GEEVAQTPKHLVRGEGQKAKLYCAPIKGHSYVFWYQQVLKNEFKFLISFQNENVFDETGMPKERFSAKCLPNSPCSLEIQATKLEDSAVYFCASSQRTGVEQYFGPGTRLTVT.

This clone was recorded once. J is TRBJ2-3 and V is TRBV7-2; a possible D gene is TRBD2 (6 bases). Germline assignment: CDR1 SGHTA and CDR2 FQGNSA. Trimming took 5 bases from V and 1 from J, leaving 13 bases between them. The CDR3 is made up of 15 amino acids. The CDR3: CASSPGGTRTDTQYF. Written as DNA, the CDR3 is TGTGCCAGCAGCCCAGGCGGGACTCGCACAGATACGCAGTATTTT.

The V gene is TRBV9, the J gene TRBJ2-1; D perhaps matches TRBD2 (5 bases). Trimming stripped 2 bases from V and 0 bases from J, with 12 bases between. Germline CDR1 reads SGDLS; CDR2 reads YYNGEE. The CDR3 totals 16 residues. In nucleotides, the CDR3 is TGTGCCAGCAGCGTTGCCGGAGGAAGCTCCTACAATGAGCAGTTCTTC. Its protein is CASSVAGGSSYNEQFF.

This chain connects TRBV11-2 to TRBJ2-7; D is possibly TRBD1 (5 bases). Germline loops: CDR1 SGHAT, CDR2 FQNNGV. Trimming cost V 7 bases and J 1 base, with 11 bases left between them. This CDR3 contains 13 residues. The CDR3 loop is CASIGRASYEQYF. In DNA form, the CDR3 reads TGTGCCAGCATAGGCAGGGCTTCCTACGAGCAGTACTTC.

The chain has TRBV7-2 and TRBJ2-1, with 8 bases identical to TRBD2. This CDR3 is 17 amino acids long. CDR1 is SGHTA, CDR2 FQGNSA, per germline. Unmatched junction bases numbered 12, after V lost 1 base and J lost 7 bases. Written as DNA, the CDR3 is TGTGCCAGCAGCTTAGAGGGGCGGGGGGCGCCAAGGAATGAGCAGTTCTTC. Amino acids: CASSLEGRGAPRNEQFF. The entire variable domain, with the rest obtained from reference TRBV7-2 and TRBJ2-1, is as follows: GAGVSQSPSNKVTEKGKDVELRCDPISGHTALYWYRQSLGQGLEFLIYFQGNSAPDKSGLPSDRFSAERTGGSVSTLTIQRTQQEDSAVYLCASSLEGRGAPRNEQFFGPGTRLTVL.

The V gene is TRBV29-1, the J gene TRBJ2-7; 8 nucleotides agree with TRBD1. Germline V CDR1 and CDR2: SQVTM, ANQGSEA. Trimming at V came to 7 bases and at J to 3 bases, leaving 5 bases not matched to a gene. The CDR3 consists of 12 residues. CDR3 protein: CSGGQELYEQYF. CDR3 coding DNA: TGCAGCGGGGGACAGGAGCTCTACGAGCAGTACTTC.